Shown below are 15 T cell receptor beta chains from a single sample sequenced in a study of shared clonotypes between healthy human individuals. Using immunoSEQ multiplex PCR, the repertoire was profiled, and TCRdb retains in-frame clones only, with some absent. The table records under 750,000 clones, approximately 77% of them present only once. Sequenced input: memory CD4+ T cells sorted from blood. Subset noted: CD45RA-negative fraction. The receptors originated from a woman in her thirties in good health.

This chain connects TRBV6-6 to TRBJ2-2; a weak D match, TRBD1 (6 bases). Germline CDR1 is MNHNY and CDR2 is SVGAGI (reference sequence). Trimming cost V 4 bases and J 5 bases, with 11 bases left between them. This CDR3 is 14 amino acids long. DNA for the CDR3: TGTGCCAGCAGTTCATGGACAGATACCGGGGAGCTGTTTTTT. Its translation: CASSSWTDTGELFF.

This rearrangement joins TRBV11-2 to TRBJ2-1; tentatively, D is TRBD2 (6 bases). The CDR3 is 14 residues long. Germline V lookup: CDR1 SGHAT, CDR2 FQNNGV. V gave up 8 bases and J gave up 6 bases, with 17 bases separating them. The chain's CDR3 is CASARGLGSNEQFF. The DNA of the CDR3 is TGTGCCAGCGCCCGGGGGTTAGGGAGCAATGAGCAGTTCTTC.

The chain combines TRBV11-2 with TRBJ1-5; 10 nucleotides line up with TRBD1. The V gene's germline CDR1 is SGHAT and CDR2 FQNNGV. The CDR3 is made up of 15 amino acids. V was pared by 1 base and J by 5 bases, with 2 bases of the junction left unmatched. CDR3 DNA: TGTGCCAGCAGCTTAGCGGGACAGGGGTATCAGCCCCAGCATTTT. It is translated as CASSLAGQGYQPQHF. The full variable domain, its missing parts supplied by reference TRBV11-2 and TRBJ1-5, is EAGVAQSPRYKIIEKRQSVAFWCNPISGHATLYWYQQILGQGPKLLIQFQNNGVVDDSQLPKDRFSAERLKGVDSTLKIQPAKLEDSAVYLCASSLAGQGYQPQHFGDGTRLSIL.

CDR3 DNA: TGTGCCAGTAGAACAGGGGGCGCTTGGAACACTGAAGCTTTCTTT. Its translation: CASRTGGAWNTEAFF. The chain employs TRBV19 and TRBJ1-1; 9 bases agree with TRBD1. The length of the CDR3 is 15 residues. CDR1 is LNHDA, CDR2 SQIVND, per germline (reference sequence). V was clipped by 6 bases and J by 1 base; unmatched bases: 6.

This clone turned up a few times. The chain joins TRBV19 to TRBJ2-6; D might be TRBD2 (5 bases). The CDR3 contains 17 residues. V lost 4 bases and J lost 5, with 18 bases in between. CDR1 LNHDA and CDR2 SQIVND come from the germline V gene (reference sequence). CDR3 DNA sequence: TGTGCCAGTAGTAATAGGGAACTAGGTTTTAGGGCCAACGTCCTGACTTTC. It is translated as CASSNRELGFRANVLTF. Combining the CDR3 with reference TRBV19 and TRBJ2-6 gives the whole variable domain DGGITQSPKYLFRKEGQNVTLSCEQNLNHDAMYWYRQDPGQGLRLIYYSQIVNDFQKGDIAEGYSVSREKKESFPLTVTSAQKNPTAFYLCASSNRELGFRANVLTFGAGSRLTVL.

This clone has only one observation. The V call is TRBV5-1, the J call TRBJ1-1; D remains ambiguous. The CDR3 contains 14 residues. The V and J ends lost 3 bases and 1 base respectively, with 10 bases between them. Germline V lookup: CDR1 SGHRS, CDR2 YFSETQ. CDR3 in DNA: TGCGCCAGCAGCTGGCGGACGGAGAACACTGAAGCTTTCTTT. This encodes CASSWRTENTEAFF.

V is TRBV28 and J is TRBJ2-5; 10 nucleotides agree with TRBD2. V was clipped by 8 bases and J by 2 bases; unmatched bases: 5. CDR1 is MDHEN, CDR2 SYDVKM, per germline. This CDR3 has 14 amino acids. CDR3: CASRTSGKQETQYF. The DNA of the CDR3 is TGTGCCAGCCGGACTAGCGGCAAACAAGAGACCCAGTACTTC.

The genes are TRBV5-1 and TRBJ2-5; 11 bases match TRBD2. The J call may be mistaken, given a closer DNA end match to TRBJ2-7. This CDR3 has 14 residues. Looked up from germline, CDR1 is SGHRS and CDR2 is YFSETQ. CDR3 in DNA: TGCGCCAGCAGCAGGGGACTAGCGGCCTACGAGCAGTACTTC. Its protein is CASSRGLAAYEQYF.

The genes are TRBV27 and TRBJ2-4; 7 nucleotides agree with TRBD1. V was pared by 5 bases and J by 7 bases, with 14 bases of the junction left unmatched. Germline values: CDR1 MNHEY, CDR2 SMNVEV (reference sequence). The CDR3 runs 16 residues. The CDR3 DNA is TGTGCCAGCAGTCAGATGGGACAGACCTCTAGCAACATTCAGTACTTC. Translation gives CASSQMGQTSSNIQYF.

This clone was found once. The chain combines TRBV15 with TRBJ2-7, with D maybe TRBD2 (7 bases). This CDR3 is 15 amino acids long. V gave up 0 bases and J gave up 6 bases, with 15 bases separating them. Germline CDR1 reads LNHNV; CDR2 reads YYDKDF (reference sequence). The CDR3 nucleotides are TGTGCCACCAGCAGAGATAGGGGGGGCGCGTCCGAGCAGTACTTC. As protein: CATSRDRGGASEQYF.

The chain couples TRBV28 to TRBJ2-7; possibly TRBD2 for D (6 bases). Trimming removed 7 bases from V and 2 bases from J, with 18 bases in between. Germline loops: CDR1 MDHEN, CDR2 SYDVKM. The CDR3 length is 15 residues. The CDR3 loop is CASTIGGSYPYEQYF. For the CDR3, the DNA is TGTGCCAGCACAATTGGGGGGTCCTACCCCTACGAGCAGTACTTC.

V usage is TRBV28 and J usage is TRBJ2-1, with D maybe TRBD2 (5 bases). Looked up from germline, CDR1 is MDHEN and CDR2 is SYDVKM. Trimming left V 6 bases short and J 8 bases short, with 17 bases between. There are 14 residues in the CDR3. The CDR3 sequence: CASSREVLADEQFF. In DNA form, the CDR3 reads TGTGCCAGCAGCCGGGAAGTCCTAGCTGATGAGCAGTTCTTC.

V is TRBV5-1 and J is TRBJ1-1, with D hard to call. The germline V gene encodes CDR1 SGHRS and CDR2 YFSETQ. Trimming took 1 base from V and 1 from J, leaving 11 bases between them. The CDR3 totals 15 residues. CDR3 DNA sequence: TGCGCCAGCAGCTTGTTAGTGGGAGGGAACACTGAAGCTTTCTTT. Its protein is CASSLLVGGNTEAFF.

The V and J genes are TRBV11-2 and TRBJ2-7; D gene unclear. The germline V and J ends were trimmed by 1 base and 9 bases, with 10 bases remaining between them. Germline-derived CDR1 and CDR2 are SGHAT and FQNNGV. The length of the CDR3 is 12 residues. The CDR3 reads CASSLGPRGQYF. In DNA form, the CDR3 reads TGTGCCAGCAGCTTAGGTCCCAGAGGGCAGTACTTC.

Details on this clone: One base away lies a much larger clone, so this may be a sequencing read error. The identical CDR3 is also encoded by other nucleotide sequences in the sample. CDR3 nucleotide sequence: TGTGCCAGCAGCCCGGGACAGGACTATGGCTACACCTTC. Translated: CASSPGQDYGYTF. V is TRBV5-6 and J is TRBJ1-2, with 8 bases fitting TRBD1. V shed 4 bases, J shed 3 bases, and the junction held 2 bases outside the gene matches. The CDR3 length is 13 residues. Germline CDR1 is SGHDT and CDR2 is YYEEEE.